The next 3 T cell receptor beta chains were all read from a single sample in a study of siplizumab effects on memory and regulatory T cells. Libraries were prepared by immunoSEQ multiplex PCR; TCRdb keeps only in-frame clonotypes and omits some of them. The data hold around 100,000 clones, with nearly 95% observed a single time. The sample taken for sequencing was Tregs sorted from blood. These receptors came from a human donor in good health.

The chain combines TRBV5-5 with TRBJ1-2; 8 bases match TRBD1. Looked up from germline, CDR1 is SGHKS and CDR2 is YYEKEE (reference sequence). J gave up 4 bases and V 4 bases, and 6 bases lay outside the gene matches. This CDR3 comprises 14 residues. The CDR3 is CASSGLTGGYGYTF. The CDR3 DNA is TGTGCCAGCAGCGGGTTAACAGGGGGCTATGGCTACACCTTC.

This chain joins TRBV7-9 and TRBJ2-7; D is uncertain. The CDR3 spans 13 residues. V was trimmed by 3 bases and J by 5 bases, leaving 11 bases between them. Per germline, CDR1 SEHNR and CDR2 FQNEAQ (reference sequence). The CDR3 spells CASSFGISHEQYF. The DNA for the CDR3 is TGTGCCAGCAGCTTTGGTATCAGCCACGAGCAGTACTTC.

This chain links TRBV9 with TRBJ2-7; D remains ambiguous. This CDR3 region has 14 residues. Germline CDR1 is SGDLS and CDR2 is YYNGEE. The V end was cut by 0 bases, the J end by 1 base, with 8 bases between. CDR3 sequence: CASSVDPTSYEQYF. CDR3 coding DNA: TGTGCCAGCAGCGTAGACCCGACTTCCTACGAGCAGTACTTC.